The TCR beta chain described here comes from a study of memory CD4+ T cells and cytomegalovirus serostatus. Overall study: Donors were healthy Belgian adults, 8 to 10 CMV seropositive and about two dozen seronegative.

This clone is a singleton in its sample. Trimming cost V 10 bases and J 1 base, with 20 bases left between them. In germline, CDR1 is MNHEY, CDR2 SVGAGI. CDR3 length: 15 residues. Clones were sequenced by immunoSEQ multiplex PCR, and TCRdb holds only the in-frame ones, with some missing. Among around 50,000 clones listed, roughly 78% were seen once. Single viable CD3+CD4+CD8-CD45RO+ cells were sorted as the memory CD4+ T cells. Serum IgG to CMV pp150, pp28, p38 and p52 defined serostatus. Total CD4+ T cells were enriched by CD4 positive selection. Source material: memory CD4+ T cells from blood. The genes are TRBV6-5 and TRBJ2-7, with D possibly TRBD2 on 6 matching bases. The origin of this receptor is an adult in good health and CMV-seronegative. The CDR3, as DNA: TGTGCCACCAAGAAAGCGGGTTCGGCTTCCTACGAGCAGTACTTC. Translating it yields CATKKAGSASYEQYF.